These 25 T cell receptor beta chains originate from one sample sequenced in a study of blood T cell repertoires in COVID-19. The method was immunoSEQ multiplex PCR; TCRdb's version includes in-frame clones alone and lacks a portion of them. The data show around 310,000 clones, over 75% seen once. The sample comprised PBMCs or T cells enriched from blood (not recorded which). The receptor set was obtained from a woman in her thirties or forties who had recovered from COVID-19.

V usage is TRBV11-2 and J usage is TRBJ1-2; D gene unclear. The CDR3 length is 13 residues. V lost 5 bases to trimming and J lost 3 bases, with 10 bases between them. CDR1 SGHAT and CDR2 FQNNGV come from the germline V gene. The CDR3 loop reads CASSPRVYYGYTF. CDR3 DNA sequence: TGTGCCAGCAGCCCGAGAGTTTACTATGGCTACACCTTC.

CDR3: CASSMEGARRPYEQYF. The CDR3 nucleotides read TGTGCCAGTAGCATGGAGGGCGCCAGGAGACCCTACGAGCAGTACTTC. J is TRBJ2-7 and V is TRBV19; possible D gene TRBD2, 6 bases. CDR1 is LNHDA and CDR2 is SQIVND in the germline V gene (reference sequence). Trimming left V 6 bases short and J 2 bases short, with 20 bases between. The CDR3 sequence is 16 residues long.

This chain links TRBV30 with TRBJ2-2; 8 bases map to TRBD1. Trimming took 7 bases from V and 1 from J; bases not matched to a gene: 5. The CDR3 contains 14 residues. Germline assignment: CDR1 GTSNPN and CDR2 SVGIG (reference sequence). The CDR3 sequence: CALDRVENTGELFF. CDR3 DNA: TGTGCCTTGGACAGGGTGGAGAACACCGGGGAGCTGTTTTTT.

The chain employs TRBV5-6 and TRBJ2-1; 14 bases align to TRBD2. The CDR3 has 16 residues. V shed 4 bases and J 7 bases; nucleotides not matched to a gene: 7. Germline V CDR1 and CDR2: SGHDT, YYEEEE. This chain's CDR3 is CASSTAGTSGSNEQFF. For the CDR3, the DNA is TGTGCCAGCAGCACAGCCGGGACTAGCGGGAGTAATGAGCAGTTCTTC.

The chain joins TRBV30 to TRBJ1-2; 7 bases line up with TRBD1. CDR3 length: 11 amino acids. Trimming removed 5 bases from V and 7 bases from J; junction bases left unmatched: 4. CDR1 GTSNPN and CDR2 SVGIG come from the germline V gene (reference sequence). Here the CDR3 reads CAWQGVRGYTF. The CDR3 DNA is TGTGCCTGGCAGGGGGTGCGTGGCTACACCTTC.

J is TRBJ1-6 and V is TRBV12-3 or TRBV12-4; no clear D. V was trimmed by 4 bases and J by 10 bases, leaving 11 bases between them. This CDR3 has 13 amino acids. The CDR3 spells CASSSGPPSPLHF. CDR3 in DNA: TGTGCCAGCAGTTCCGGTCCCCCCTCACCCCTCCACTTT.

V and J are TRBV6-5 and TRBJ2-7; D possibly corresponds to TRBD2 (5 bases). CDR1 is MNHEY, CDR2 SVGAGI, per germline. The V and J ends lost 2 bases and 6 bases respectively, with 14 bases between them. The CDR3 extends over 14 amino acids. CDR3 loop: CASSYSTRSGEQYF. The CDR3 bases are TGTGCCAGCAGTTACAGTACTAGAAGCGGCGAGCAGTACTTC.

The table lists this clone with a few counts. V is TRBV28 and J is TRBJ2-7, with 8 bases identical to TRBD1. V trimming: 5 bases; J trimming: 4 bases; junction bases outside the gene matches: 7. CDR1 is MDHEN, CDR2 SYDVKM, per germline. The CDR3 loop spans 14 amino acids. The CDR3 DNA follows: TGTGCCAGCAGTCGGACAGGGACAAGGTACGAGCAGTACTTC. Amino acid sequence: CASSRTGTRYEQYF.

The chain joins TRBV11-3 to TRBJ1-1; D unclear. Looked up from germline, CDR1 is SGHNT and CDR2 is YENEEA. This CDR3 spans 13 amino acids. Trimming removed 5 bases at V and 6 bases at J, with 13 bases between. The CDR3 sequence: CASSPGGTSEAFF. For the CDR3, the DNA is TGTGCCAGCAGCCCAGGAGGAACCTCTGAAGCTTTCTTT.

V gene TRBV28 combines with J gene TRBJ1-5, with 7 bases fitting TRBD1. Germline V gene data show CDR1 as MDHEN and CDR2 as SYDVKM. V trimming: 5 bases; J trimming: 6 bases; junction bases outside the gene matches: 10. CDR3 length equals 15 residues. The CDR3 DNA sequence: TGTGCCAGCAGTCCTCCTACAGGGGTTGTTCAGCCCCAGCATTTT. It is translated as CASSPPTGVVQPQHF. The whole variable domain, filled in from reference TRBV28 and TRBJ1-5, reads DVKVTQSSRYLVKRTGEKVFLECVQDMDHENMFWYRQDPGLGLRLIYFSYDVKMKEKGDIPEGYSVSREKKERFSLILESASTNQTSMYLCASSPPTGVVQPQHFGDGTRLSIL.

The chain links TRBV29-1 to TRBJ2-7; D uncertain. CDR1 is SQVTM and CDR2 is ANQGSEA in the germline V gene. The CDR3 consists of 11 residues. V lost 7 bases to trimming and J lost 2 bases, with 9 bases between them. CDR3 sequence (DNA): TGCAGCGCCCTCGGTACCTACGAGCAGTACTTC. It is translated as CSALGTYEQYF.

The genes are TRBV18 and TRBJ2-1, with a weak D call TRBD1 (6 bases). The CDR3 contains 15 residues. V lost 2 bases and J lost 10, with 18 bases in between. Germline CDR1 is KGHSH and CDR2 is LQKENI. For the CDR3, the DNA is TGTGCCAGCTCACCAGGGGGCTTGGCAGTCAGGGAGCAGTTCTTC. This gives the protein CASSPGGLAVREQFF.

This clone was seen once. The chain recombines TRBV3-1 (or the pseudogene TRBV3-2) with TRBJ2-3, with unresolved D. Trimming removed 0 bases at V and 6 bases at J, with 7 bases between. Germline V lookup: CDR1 LGHDT, CDR2 YNNKEL (reference sequence). CDR3 length equals 13 residues. Here the CDR3 DNA reads TGTGCCAGCAGCCAAGAATGGCAGGATACGCAGTATTTT. Its translation: CASSQEWQDTQYF.

The chain links TRBV7-2 to TRBJ2-5; D is perhaps TRBD2 (5 bases). Germline V gene data show CDR1 as SGHTA and CDR2 as FQGNSA. V was pared by 5 bases and J by 2 bases, with 12 bases between. The CDR3 totals 14 residues. CDR3 coding DNA: TGTGCCAGCAGCATGAGGGTCGGGCAAGAGACCCAGTACTTC. Protein product: CASSMRVGQETQYF.

V is TRBV29-1 and J is TRBJ2-1; TRBD2 is a possible D gene (5 bases). The V end lost 2 bases, the J end lost 8 bases, and 13 bases lay between the germline ends. The CDR3 loop spans 13 amino acids. Germline loops: CDR1 SQVTM, CDR2 ANQGSEA. CDR3 DNA: TGCAGCGTTGAATATTGGCTCGGGGATGAGCAGTTCTTC. This codes for CSVEYWLGDEQFF.

The J gene is TRBJ2-5, the V gene TRBV27, with D possibly matching TRBD1 (7 bases). Germline CDR1 MNHEY, CDR2 SMNVEV (reference sequence). V was shortened by 6 bases and J by 4 bases, with 12 bases between the two germline ends. The CDR3 contains 13 residues. CDR3 region: CASRNRGGETQYF. The CDR3 coding sequence is TGTGCCAGCAGAAACAGGGGAGGAGAGACCCAGTACTTC.

This clone was counted between two and nine times. V usage is TRBV18 and J usage is TRBJ2-1; D perhaps matches TRBD1 (6 bases). The CDR3 is made up of 16 amino acids. V was shortened by 0 bases and J by 9 bases, with 18 bases between the two germline ends. Germline V gene lookup returns CDR1 KGHSH and CDR2 LQKENI. In nucleotides, the CDR3 is TGTGCCAGCTCACCACCGAGCCCGACCTTACAGGGTGAGCAGTTCTTC. Translation: CASSPPSPTLQGEQFF.

This CDR3 reads CASSQVLVRDTTYEQYF. For the CDR3, the DNA is TGCGCCAGCAGCCAAGTCCTCGTTCGGGACACCACCTACGAGCAGTACTTC. This sequence joins TRBV4-1 and TRBJ2-7; D may be TRBD1 (6 bases). V shed 1 base and J shed 2 bases, with 18 bases lying between them. Per the germline V gene, CDR1 is MGHRA and CDR2 is YSYEKL. This CDR3 has 17 amino acids.

The chain uses TRBV19 and TRBJ1-2, with 8 bases that match TRBD1. Germline V gene lookup returns CDR1 LNHDA and CDR2 SQIVND (reference sequence). The length of the CDR3 is 16 residues. With V trimmed by 8 bases and J by 2 bases, 13 bases remained unmatched. The CDR3 region is CASFGVRDRGNYGYTF. The CDR3 DNA is TGTGCCAGTTTCGGAGTCCGCGACAGGGGCAACTATGGCTACACCTTC. Together with reference TRBV19 and TRBJ1-2, the CDR3 gives the full variable domain: DGGITQSPKYLFRKEGQNVTLSCEQNLNHDAMYWYRQDPGQGLRLIYYSQIVNDFQKGDIAEGYSVSREKKESFPLTVTSAQKNPTAFYLCASFGVRDRGNYGYTFGSGTRLTVV.

V is TRBV14 and J is TRBJ2-5, with 7 bases aligning to TRBD2. Germline V lookup: CDR1 SGHDN, CDR2 FVKESK. J was trimmed by 2 bases and V by 3 bases; bases with no gene match: 9. CDR3 length: 16 residues. For the CDR3, the DNA is TGTGCCAGCAGCCAGTGGACTAGTGGGGCGCAAGAGACCCAGTACTTC. Its protein product is CASSQWTSGAQETQYF. Complete variable domain (other parts from reference TRBV14 and TRBJ2-5): EAGVTQFPSHSVIEKGQTVTLRCDPISGHDNLYWYRRVMGKEIKFLLHFVKESKQDESGMPNNRFLAERTGGTYSTLKVQPAELEDSGVYFCASSQWTSGAQETQYFGPGTRLLVL.

The V gene is TRBV18, the J gene TRBJ1-1, with TRBD1 as a possible D gene (5 bases). The germline V and J ends were trimmed by 3 bases and 4 bases, with 18 bases remaining between them. The CDR3 consists of 16 residues. CDR1 is KGHSH and CDR2 is LQKENI in the germline V gene. Here the CDR3 DNA reads TGTGCCAGCTCACCCGCGAGGTCCAGGGAGGGCACTGAAGCTTTCTTT. Protein sequence: CASSPARSREGTEAFF.

The V and J genes are TRBV29-1 and TRBJ2-3, with 9 bases matching TRBD2. Germline values: CDR1 SQVTM, CDR2 ANQGSEA. V trimming: 6 bases; J trimming: 1 base; junction bases outside the gene matches: 14. The CDR3 extends over 17 amino acids. CDR3 residues: CSVDRGSGGFGTDTQYF. The CDR3 bases are TGCAGCGTGGACCGTGGTAGCGGGGGTTTCGGCACAGATACGCAGTATTTT.

This chain joins TRBV4-3 and TRBJ2-5; possibly TRBD2 for D (5 bases). Per germline, CDR1 LGHNA and CDR2 YSLEER. The CDR3 is made up of 15 amino acids. The germline V and J ends were trimmed by 4 bases and 5 bases, with 17 bases remaining between them. CDR3 sequence (DNA): TGCGCCAGCAGCCCAGAGGCGCTAGCCGGGGAGACCCAGTACTTC. Its translation is CASSPEALAGETQYF.

V gene TRBV29-1 combines with J gene TRBJ1-2, with D possibly being TRBD1 (6 bases). Germline loops: CDR1 SQVTM, CDR2 ANQGSEA. V shed 7 bases and J shed 5 bases, with 23 bases lying between them. This CDR3 is built from 15 residues. The CDR3 spells CSAMVQGQTTYGYTF. The CDR3 nucleotides are TGCAGCGCCATGGTGCAAGGACAGACAACTTATGGCTACACCTTC.

V and J are TRBV6-5 and TRBJ2-7; 12 nucleotides match TRBD2. Germline V CDR1 and CDR2: MNHEY, SVGAGI. The CDR3 loop spans 14 amino acids. The J segment lost 2 bases and the V segment lost 7 bases, leaving 3 bases of the junction unmatched. The CDR3 is CASIRTSGAYEQYF. The DNA of the CDR3 is TGTGCCAGCATTAGGACTAGCGGGGCCTACGAGCAGTACTTC.